This TCR beta chain came from a study of shared clonotypes between healthy human individuals. Points from the study as a whole: Genetic and exposure-history diversity was limited by the small donor number.

Germline V gene lookup returns CDR1 SQVTM and CDR2 ANQGSEA. V lost 5 bases, J lost 8 bases, and 15 bases lay in between. The CDR3 loop spans 12 amino acids. The naive CD8 fraction comprised CD45RO-negative cells positively selected for CCR7 and excluded terminally differentiated effector memory CD45RA+ cells. In the case of this clone: Its antigen remains unidentified.

TCRdb's table, derived via immunoSEQ multiplex PCR, lists solely in-frame clones and lacks some. The table lists over 2,000,000 clones, approximately 92% of them singletons, with over 1.5% in the top ten. Material: naive CD8+ T cells from PBMCs. This clonotype was obtained from a man between 18 and 35 years old in good health. Some clones in this sample may be carry-over from other donors' samples. The V and J genes are TRBV29-1 and TRBJ1-1, with D unresolved. CDR3 residues: CSVTVLGSEAFF. CDR3 DNA: TGCAGCGTTACCGTACTAGGCTCCGAAGCTTTCTTT.